This T cell receptor beta chain was identified in a study of blood T cell repertoires in COVID-19. Across the whole study: Sites in the United States, Italy and Spain provided acute and convalescent COVID-19 samples. From T cells, B-cell-depleted T cells, or PBMCs came the material, which was cDNA or gDNA.

Original handling: Estimates of nucleated cell counts were drawn from the amplification of reference gene primers. Sequencing was performed with immunoSEQ multiplex PCR; in TCRdb, only in-frame clones are kept and a portion is missing. V, J and clone size were drawn from that table, and D and trimming were deduced from the DNA. The repertoire includes roughly 100,000 clones, 87% of them detected once, and 15% sits in the top ten. The germline CDR1 and CDR2 sequences are MGHDK and SYGVNS. V gave up 4 bases and J gave up 3 bases; unmatched junction bases: 11. The CDR3 has 17 amino acids. J is TRBJ2-1 and V is TRBV25-1, with 8 bases fitting TRBD1. Material: peripheral blood. The receptor was isolated from a man aged 50 to 59 with acute or convalescent COVID-19. CDR3 bases: TGTGCCAGCAGTGGTCCGCAGGGGGCGCGGCACTACAATGAGCAGTTCTTC. Protein: CASSGPQGARHYNEQFF.